The clone carrying this T cell receptor beta chain was recorded at least ten times. Its cognate antigen is unknown. The data were obtained in a study of T-cell reconstitution after alpha-beta-depleted transplantation in children. The CDR3 extends over 14 amino acids. CDR1 and CDR2 (germline): DFQATT, SNEGSKA (reference sequence). V was clipped by 5 bases and J by 4 bases; unmatched bases: 7. A library of TCRbeta sequences, prepared with unique molecular identifiers, was generated. TCRdb re-derived calls from the PCR reads in MiXCR, one entry per CDR3 protein. This sample carries around 450,000 distinct CDR3 sequences, over 40% of them seen once, and the ten largest clones take around 29%. Study outcomes and limitations: Two months or so post-transplant, alpha-beta T cells reportedly derived from several hundred expanded graft clones. T-cell counts and diversity at one year post-transplant came mainly from newly produced T cells. Diversity of TCRbeta at day 60 was high in some patients, arising from surviving recipient T cells and thymic progenitors.

The chain uses TRBV20-1 and TRBJ2-1; 8 bases line up with TRBD1. Sequencing used PBMCs, obtained before TCRalphabeta/CD19-depleted stem cell transplant. This TCR was sampled from a girl under 10 years old with aplastic anemia, due to receive a stem cell transplant. CDR3 sequence (DNA): TGCAGTGCTTCAGCAGGGGGCGCTTACAATGAGCAGTTCTTC. It specifies CSASAGGAYNEQFF.